Presented here are 29 T cell receptor beta chains from one specimen sequenced in a study of T cells after yellow fever vaccination. TCRdb fed the 5' RACE reads into MiXCR, producing one record per CDR3 protein. The profile shows 200,000 to 250,000 distinct CDR3 sequences, roughly 3.3% of them singletons. The sequencing used CD4+ T cells sorted from PBMCs, collected 10 days after the yellow fever booster vaccination. The receptors shown here come from a man aged 18-30 years who received the YFV17D yellow fever vaccine.

This clonotype was recorded many times. The genes are TRBV5-1 and TRBJ2-3; 9 bases are a match to TRBD2. Trimming took 3 bases from V and 1 from J; bases not matched to a gene: 0. The CDR3 length is 14 residues. Per germline, CDR1 SGHRS and CDR2 YFSETQ. CDR3 amino acids: CASSSSGGTDTQYF. The DNA of the CDR3 is TGCGCCAGCAGCTCTAGCGGGGGCACAGATACGCAGTATTTT.

The chain has TRBV6-5 and TRBJ1-2; D remains unclear. Germline CDR1 is MNHEY and CDR2 is SVGAGI. CDR3 length: 12 amino acids. The V end was cut by 5 bases, the J end by 8 bases, with 12 bases between. The CDR3 loop reads CASSQSSGGYTF. CDR3 in DNA: TGTGCCAGCAGTCAATCATCGGGGGGCTACACCTTC.

This clonotype has a handful of counts. This sequence joins TRBV4-1 and TRBJ2-5, with D possibly TRBD2 on 5 matching bases. This CDR3 is built from 13 residues. With 4 bases removed from V and 2 bases from J, the gap between germline ends came to 8 bases. Germline V gene sequence: CDR1 MGHRA, CDR2 YSYEKL. This chain's CDR3 is CASSRTEQETQYF. DNA for the CDR3: TGCGCCAGCAGCCGGACTGAACAAGAGACCCAGTACTTC.

This clonotype appeared many times. This sequence joins TRBV7-2 and TRBJ2-5, with 7 bases fitting TRBD1. Germline assignment: CDR1 SGHTA and CDR2 FQGNSA. The CDR3 is made up of 14 amino acids. V lost 5 bases, J lost 4 bases, and 7 bases stayed unmatched. The CDR3 region has the DNA TGTGCCAGCAGCCTCGACAGGGTAACAGAGACCCAGTACTTC. Translation: CASSLDRVTETQYF.

This clonotype appeared a few times. V and J are TRBV7-6 and TRBJ2-5, with 7 bases aligning to TRBD1. V lost 5 bases, J lost 1 base, and 4 bases stayed unmatched. Germline-derived CDR1 and CDR2 are SGHVS and FNYEAQ. This CDR3 is 14 amino acids long. CDR3 region: CASSQTGTQETQYF. CDR3 in DNA: TGTGCCAGCAGCCAGACAGGGACCCAAGAGACCCAGTACTTC.

This clonotype was counted ten times or more. The rearrangement uses TRBV9 and TRBJ2-1; TRBD2 matches 10 bases. This CDR3 region has 18 residues. The J segment lost 1 base and the V segment lost 3 bases, leaving 10 bases of the junction unmatched. The germline V gene encodes CDR1 SGDLS and CDR2 YYNGEE. The CDR3 sequence: CASSESLAGVKSYNEQFF. In DNA, the CDR3 is TGTGCCAGCAGCGAGTCGCTAGCGGGGGTGAAATCCTACAATGAGCAGTTCTTC.

This clonotype was observed many times. The chain recombines TRBV5-1 with TRBJ2-1; no firm D call. The germline CDR1 and CDR2 sequences are SGHRS and YFSETQ. The CDR3 runs 11 residues. V lost 1 base and J 8 bases, leaving 4 bases between the germline ends. The CDR3 DNA reads TGCGCCAGCAGCTTGAGCGATGAGCAGTTCTTC. It yields the protein CASSLSDEQFF.

Ten or more counts support this clonotype. The chain carries TRBV18 and TRBJ2-5; D perhaps matches TRBD1 (6 bases). The germline V gene encodes CDR1 KGHSH and CDR2 LQKENI. This CDR3 comprises 13 residues. Trimming left V 5 bases short and J 2 bases short, with 9 bases between. CDR3 sequence reads: CASSKGGQETQYF. In DNA, the CDR3 is TGTGCCAGCTCAAAAGGGGGTCAAGAGACCCAGTACTTC.

The V gene is TRBV10-3, the J gene TRBJ2-1; 9 nucleotides align to TRBD2. The CDR3 has 16 residues. V dropped 5 bases and J dropped 6; count of bases not matched to a gene: 11. Per germline, CDR1 ENHRY and CDR2 SYGVKD. This chain's CDR3 is CAISTPGRGGINEQFF. Written as DNA, the CDR3 is TGTGCCATCAGTACCCCGGGGCGGGGGGGGATCAATGAGCAGTTCTTC.

This clonotype came up many times. The chain combines TRBV19 with TRBJ1-1, with D possibly TRBD1 on 5 matching bases. The CDR3 covers 16 residues. Germline V lookup: CDR1 LNHDA, CDR2 SQIVND (reference sequence). V was clipped by 2 bases and J by 4 bases, with 17 bases between them. CDR3 region: CASSIWAAGSGTEAFF. Here the CDR3 DNA reads TGTGCCAGTAGTATATGGGCTGCAGGGTCGGGCACTGAAGCTTTCTTT.

This clonotype was observed at least ten times. The rearrangement uses TRBV12-3 or TRBV12-4 and TRBJ1-5; no firm D call. Between the trimmed V and J ends, which lost 3 bases and 5 bases, there was a span of 11 bases. This CDR3 region has 14 residues. In DNA form, the CDR3 reads TGTGCCAGCAGTTTGCTACGGGGAGATCAGCCCCAGCATTTT. Its translation is CASSLLRGDQPQHF.

Of note for this clonotype: At one boundary the junction diverges from the germline segment, which might be a read error. The chain joins TRBV20-1 to TRBJ1-2; the D gene is possibly TRBD1 (5 bases). The CDR3 length is 12 residues. Germline assignment: CDR1 DFQATT and CDR2 SNEGSKA (reference sequence). CDR3 loop: CSASRDAPEAAF. The DNA for the CDR3 is TGCAGTGCTAGCCGGGACGCCCCAGAGGCCGCCTTC.

The genes are TRBV28 and TRBJ2-1; 8 nucleotides match TRBD2. V lost 6 bases, J lost 7 bases, and 11 bases stayed unmatched. The CDR3 is made up of 15 amino acids. CDR1 and CDR2 from the germline V gene are MDHEN and SYDVKM. This chain's CDR3 is CASSRTGGARNEQFF. The CDR3 DNA reads as TGTGCCAGCAGCCGTACCGGGGGGGCCCGGAATGAGCAGTTCTTC. Combining the CDR3 with reference TRBV28 and TRBJ2-1 gives the whole variable domain DVKVTQSSRYLVKRTGEKVFLECVQDMDHENMFWYRQDPGLGLRLIYFSYDVKMKEKGDIPEGYSVSREKKERFSLILESASTNQTSMYLCASSRTGGARNEQFFGPGTRLTVL.

This clonotype was seen ten or more times. The chain is built from TRBV9 and TRBJ1-5; D possibly corresponds to TRBD1 (5 bases). V dropped 3 bases and J dropped 3 bases, with 13 bases sitting between them. This CDR3 spans 15 amino acids. The germline gives CDR1 SGDLS, CDR2 YYNGEE. The chain's CDR3 is CASSGAFGANQPQHF. The CDR3 nucleotides are TGTGCCAGCAGCGGGGCCTTCGGGGCCAATCAGCCCCAGCATTTT.

This clonotype was found many times. The chain employs TRBV28 and TRBJ2-7, with D possibly being TRBD2 (7 bases). Trimming left V 5 bases short and J 3 bases short, with 17 bases between. From germline, CDR1 is MDHEN and CDR2 SYDVKM. CDR3 length: 15 amino acids. Here the CDR3 reads CASSPRGAGSYEQYV. As DNA, the CDR3 is TGTGCCAGCAGTCCCCGGGGGGCGGGTAGCTACGAGCAGTACGTC.

This clonotype was observed at least ten times. The chain carries TRBV4-1 and TRBJ1-2; a possible D gene is TRBD1 (5 bases). CDR3 length: 15 residues. V was clipped by 0 bases and J by 0 bases, with 8 bases between them. In germline, CDR1 is MGHRA, CDR2 YSYEKL. The CDR3 nucleotides read TGCGCCAGCAGCCAAGAGCGAGGGGCTAACTATGGCTACACCTTC. It specifies CASSQERGANYGYTF.

This clonotype has only a few counts. The chain has TRBV24-1 and TRBJ2-1; D is undetermined. CDR3 length: 14 amino acids. Trimming stripped 12 bases from V and 2 bases from J, with 16 bases between. The germline CDR1 and CDR2 sequences are KGHDR and SFDVKD. The CDR3 DNA reads as TGTGCCGGACGGTCGGGCGTCACCTACAATGAGCAGTTCTTC. Its protein product is CAGRSGVTYNEQFF.

This clonotype has at least ten counts. One end of the junction is discordant with germline, which a read error may explain. The chain links TRBV29-1 to TRBJ1-4; 9 bases are shared with TRBD1. Germline V gene lookup returns CDR1 SQVTM and CDR2 ANQGSEA. This CDR3 comprises 14 residues. This CDR3 reads CSVEGTGTNEKLFF. CDR3 nucleotides: TGCAGCGTCGAAGGGACAGGGACTAATGAAAAACTGTTTTTT.

There are a few counts of this clonotype. CDR3 DNA sequence: TGCAGTGCTGCAATGACAGGCAACACTGAAGCTTTCTTT. Translation gives CSAAMTGNTEAFF. The J gene is TRBJ1-1, the V gene TRBV20-1; possibly TRBD1 for D (6 bases). The CDR3 has 13 amino acids. V lost 5 bases and J lost 2, with 12 bases in between. The germline V gene has CDR1 DFQATT and CDR2 SNEGSKA (reference sequence).

The table lists this clonotype with many counts. The chain employs TRBV7-9 and TRBJ1-5, with D perhaps matching TRBD1 (6 bases). With 1 base removed from V and 5 bases from J, the gap between germline ends came to 15 bases. Germline loops: CDR1 SEHNR, CDR2 FQNEAQ (reference sequence). CDR3 length: 16 residues. The CDR3 sequence: CASSLGQGPRDQPQHF. The CDR3 bases are TGTGCCAGCAGCTTAGGCCAGGGGCCGAGGGATCAGCCCCAGCATTTT.

This clonotype was found many times. The chain links TRBV11-2 to TRBJ2-1; D tentatively reads TRBD1 or TRBD2 (5 bases each). The germline V and J ends were trimmed by 2 bases and 4 bases, with 21 bases remaining between them. The CDR3 totals 18 residues. From germline, CDR1 is SGHAT and CDR2 FQNNGV. The CDR3 loop is CASSLTFEGPGTYNEQFF. The CDR3 DNA sequence: TGTGCCAGCAGCTTAACTTTCGAGGGGCCCGGCACTTACAATGAGCAGTTCTTC.

This clonotype was seen at least ten times. The chain has TRBV7-2 and TRBJ2-3; D possibly uses TRBD1 or TRBD2 (6 bases each). There are 17 residues in the CDR3. CDR1 and CDR2 (germline): SGHTA, FQGNSA. Trimming stripped 8 bases from V and 0 bases from J, with 21 bases between. The CDR3 sequence: CASRHAVAGTSTDTQYF. CDR3 nucleotides: TGTGCCAGCCGACATGCGGTGGCGGGGACAAGCACAGATACGCAGTATTTT.

This clonotype was seen many times. The chain recombines TRBV10-3 with TRBJ2-3; 7 bases are shared with TRBD2. Germline V gene sequence: CDR1 ENHRY, CDR2 SYGVKD. The CDR3 is 14 residues long. The trim removed 6 bases at V and 4 bases at J, leaving 7 bases unmatched. CDR3 sequence: CAISPGGGSDTQYF. CDR3 in DNA: TGTGCCATCAGCCCAGGCGGGGGATCAGATACGCAGTATTTT.

The rearrangement links TRBV6-2 or TRBV6-3 to TRBJ1-1, with a possible D match to TRBD1 (6 bases). CDR1 is MNHEY and CDR2 is SVGEGT in the germline V gene. V lost 2 bases and J 6 bases, leaving 10 bases between the germline ends. The CDR3 is made up of 13 amino acids. The CDR3 is CASSYLGQPEAFF. The CDR3 nucleotides are TGTGCCAGCAGTTACCTAGGACAGCCTGAAGCTTTCTTT.

This clonotype was seen only a few times. J is TRBJ2-3 and V is TRBV6-2 or TRBV6-3, with TRBD2 matching 11 bases. Germline V lookup: CDR1 MNHEY, CDR2 SVGEGT. The V segment lost 5 bases and the J segment 8 bases; nucleotides outside the gene matches: 9. The CDR3 spans 15 residues. The CDR3 DNA is TGTGCCAGCAGTGTGATAGCGGGGGGGGCGGCTACGCAGTATTTT. Encoded protein: CASSVIAGGAATQYF.

This clonotype was seen only a few times. The V call is TRBV12-3 or TRBV12-4, the J call TRBJ1-2; 7 positions agree with TRBD1. V gave up 8 bases and J gave up 8 bases; unmatched junction bases: 5. The CDR3 spans 11 residues. DNA for the CDR3: TGTGCCAGCGAGGGGGCTGAGGGCTACACCTTC. This gives the protein CASEGAEGYTF.

This clonotype was recorded at least ten times. The V call is TRBV7-2, the J call TRBJ1-1; weak D call: TRBD1 (5 bases). V was shortened by 1 base and J by 1 base, with 10 bases between the two germline ends. This CDR3 has 15 amino acids. Per germline, CDR1 SGHTA and CDR2 FQGNSA. CDR3 in DNA: TGTGCCAGCAGCTTAGAGGGAACAGGGAACACTGAAGCTTTCTTT. Protein sequence: CASSLEGTGNTEAFF.

As to this clonotype: This may be a read error, as it is one base from a much larger clone. This chain links TRBV28 with TRBJ2-3; weak D call: TRBD1 (6 bases). The CDR3 has 13 residues. Trimming stripped 8 bases from V and 4 bases from J, with 13 bases between. CDR1 is MDHEN, CDR2 SYDVKM, per germline. The CDR3 here is CASGQQGSDTQYF. In DNA form, the CDR3 reads TGTGCCAGCGGACAGCAGGGTTCAGATACGCAGTATTTT.

The CDR3 nucleotides are TGTGCCAGCAGCCAAACTACCTCTGGGGCCAACGTCCTGACTTTC. Amino acid sequence: CASSQTTSGANVLTF. The chain has TRBV3-1 and TRBJ2-6; no clear D. The CDR3 totals 15 residues. Trimming left V 2 bases short and J 0 bases short, with 5 bases between. Germline assignment: CDR1 LGHDT and CDR2 YNNKEL (reference sequence).